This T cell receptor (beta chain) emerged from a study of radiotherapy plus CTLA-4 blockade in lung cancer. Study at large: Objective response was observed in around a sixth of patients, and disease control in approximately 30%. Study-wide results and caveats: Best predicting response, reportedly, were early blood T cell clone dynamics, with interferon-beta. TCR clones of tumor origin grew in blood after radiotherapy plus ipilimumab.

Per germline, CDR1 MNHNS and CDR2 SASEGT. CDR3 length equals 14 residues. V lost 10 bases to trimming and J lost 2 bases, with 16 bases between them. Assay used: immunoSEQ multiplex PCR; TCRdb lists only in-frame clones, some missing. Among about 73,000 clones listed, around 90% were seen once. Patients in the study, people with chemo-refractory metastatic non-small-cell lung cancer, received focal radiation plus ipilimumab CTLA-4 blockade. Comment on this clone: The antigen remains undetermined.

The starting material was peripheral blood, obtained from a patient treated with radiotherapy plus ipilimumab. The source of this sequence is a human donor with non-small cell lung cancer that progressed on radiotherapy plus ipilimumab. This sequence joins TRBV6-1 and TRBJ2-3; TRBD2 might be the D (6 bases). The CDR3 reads CATGSGWTTDTQYF. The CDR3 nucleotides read TGTGCCACGGGAAGCGGGTGGACCACAGATACGCAGTATTTT.